The 25 T cell receptor beta chains reported below all come from one sample, sequenced in a study of cytomegalovirus exposure and HLA in healthy donors. Produced via immunoSEQ multiplex PCR; TCRdb's table is partial and in-frame only. Of about 120,000 clones listed, about 85% were seen once; the top ten hold roughly 2%. The sequenced material came from PBMCs. These receptors were collected from a woman aged 25-40 years in good health and CMV-seronegative.

The chain is built from TRBV5-6 and TRBJ2-5; TRBD2 matches 15 bases. The CDR3 covers 15 residues. Germline V lookup: CDR1 SGHDT, CDR2 YYEEEE. Trimming removed 4 bases from V and 6 bases from J; junction bases left unmatched: 4. CDR3 residues: CASSPGTSGGQTQYF. The CDR3 DNA is TGTGCCAGCAGCCCGGGGACTAGCGGGGGGCAGACCCAGTACTTC.

This sequence joins TRBV7-8 and TRBJ2-7; tentatively, D is TRBD1 (6 bases). V was trimmed by 1 base and J by 2 bases, leaving 12 bases between them. CDR1 SGHVS and CDR2 FQNEAQ come from the germline V gene. This CDR3 spans 15 amino acids. CDR3 in amino acids: CASSLEWGLPYEQYF. CDR3 nucleotide sequence: TGTGCCAGCAGCTTAGAGTGGGGGCTTCCCTACGAGCAGTACTTC.

The chain couples TRBV6-4 to TRBJ1-1; D not certain. This CDR3 is built from 13 residues. Between the trimmed V and J ends, which lost 6 bases and 10 bases, there was a span of 18 bases. Germline V gene lookup returns CDR1 MRHNA and CDR2 SNTAGT. The CDR3 is CASRADPGVRAFF. The CDR3, as DNA: TGTGCCAGCAGAGCAGACCCCGGGGTTCGAGCTTTCTTT.

This clone was counted a single time. This sequence joins TRBV4-3 and TRBJ2-3; 12 nucleotides match TRBD1. Germline trimming cut 0 bases from V and 6 bases from J; bases unmatched to any gene: 7. This CDR3 has 17 residues. CDR1 and CDR2 (germline): LGHNA, YSLEER. The CDR3 reads CASSQDGDRGRKDTQYF. CDR3 nucleotide sequence: TGCGCCAGCAGCCAAGACGGGGACAGGGGGCGCAAGGATACGCAGTATTTT.

This clone was detected a few times. J is TRBJ1-2 and V is TRBV19; TRBD1 might be the D (5 bases). CDR1 and CDR2 from the germline V gene are LNHDA and SQIVND (reference sequence). V lost 5 bases to trimming and J lost 0 bases, with 7 bases between them. The CDR3 covers 13 residues. CDR3 DNA: TGTGCCAGTAGTCCAGGGACTAACTATGGCTACACCTTC. It yields the protein CASSPGTNYGYTF.

This chain joins TRBV9 and TRBJ2-2; 11 positions agree with TRBD1. Germline V CDR1 and CDR2: SGDLS, YYNGEE. Trimming at V came to 3 bases and at J to 5 bases, leaving 9 bases not matched to a gene. CDR3 size: 17 residues. CDR3 loop: CASSGGQGEIRTGELFF. The CDR3 nucleotides are TGTGCCAGCAGCGGGGGACAGGGGGAGATCAGGACCGGGGAGCTGTTTTTT.

The V call is TRBV6-1, the J call TRBJ2-3; D is uncertain. Looked up from germline, CDR1 is MNHNS and CDR2 is SASEGT. The CDR3 sequence is 11 residues long. Trimming took 7 bases from V and 5 from J, leaving 7 bases between them. CDR3: CASTSEDTQYF. The CDR3 nucleotides are TGTGCCAGCACGTCAGAAGATACGCAGTATTTT.

The rearrangement links TRBV9 to TRBJ2-3, with 11 bases matching TRBD2. Germline CDR1 reads SGDLS; CDR2 reads YYNGEE. Unmatched junction bases numbered 7, after V lost 6 bases and J lost 4 bases. The CDR3 contains 15 residues. The DNA for the CDR3 is TGTGCCAGCAACCATGGGACTAGCGGCTCAGATACGCAGTATTTT. This sequence encodes CASNHGTSGSDTQYF. Full variable domain (rest looked up from reference TRBV9 and TRBJ2-3): DSGVTQTPKHLITATGQRVTLRCSPRSGDLSVYWYQQSLDQGLQFLIQYYNGEERAKGNILERFSAQQFPDLHSELNLSSLELGDSALYFCASNHGTSGSDTQYFGPGTRLTVL.

The chain combines TRBV12-5 with TRBJ1-1, with 7 positions matching TRBD1. This CDR3 has 14 amino acids. CDR1 is LGHNT, CDR2 FRNRAP, per germline. V lost 0 bases and J lost 3; bases outside the gene matches: 1. As DNA, the CDR3 is TGTGCTAGTGGTTTGGTACAGGGGCACACTGAAGCTTTCTTT. This encodes CASGLVQGHTEAFF.

The sample holds many counts of this clone. The V and J genes are TRBV5-1 and TRBJ2-1, with D possibly TRBD2 on 6 matching bases. CDR3 length: 12 amino acids. Germline V lookup: CDR1 SGHRS, CDR2 YFSETQ. Between the trimmed V and J ends, which lost 4 bases and 8 bases, there was a span of 10 bases. The CDR3 DNA reads TGCGCCAGCAGCCTTAGCGGTGATGAGCAGTTCTTC. This encodes CASSLSGDEQFF.

The rearrangement links TRBV4-3 to TRBJ1-2; tentative D call: TRBD1 (5 bases). Germline CDR1 and CDR2: LGHNA and YSLEER. This CDR3 is built from 13 residues. V lost 2 bases and J 4 bases, leaving 8 bases between the germline ends. The CDR3 spells CASSQTGGYGYTF. CDR3 nucleotide sequence: TGCGCCAGCAGCCAAACCGGGGGCTATGGCTACACCTTC.

The genes are TRBV7-2 and TRBJ2-3; 8 bases fit TRBD2. There are 16 residues in the CDR3. Unmatched junction bases numbered 9, after V lost 1 base and J lost 6 bases. Germline assignment: CDR1 SGHTA and CDR2 FQGNSA. This chain's CDR3 is CASSLGVSGAGDTQYF. The CDR3 nucleotides read TGTGCCAGCAGCTTAGGGGTTAGCGGGGCCGGGGATACGCAGTATTTT.

Concerning this clone: Within the sample, other DNA sequences also encode this same CDR3. V and J are TRBV19 and TRBJ2-2, with 7 bases lining up with TRBD2. The ends lost 3 bases at V and 1 base at J; junction bases unmatched: 2. CDR3 length: 15 residues. Germline values: CDR1 LNHDA, CDR2 SQIVND (reference sequence). The chain's CDR3 is CASSILAGNTGELFF. The CDR3 coding sequence is TGTGCCAGTAGTATCTTAGCGGGGAACACCGGGGAGCTGTTTTTT.

This clone has a handful of counts. CDR3 residues: CASSLVAGGRAGELFF. Written as DNA, the CDR3 is TGTGCCAGCAGCTTAGTAGCGGGGGGCCGGGCCGGGGAGCTGTTTTTT. The chain carries TRBV7-8 and TRBJ2-2; 10 bases line up with TRBD2. Germline assignment: CDR1 SGHVS and CDR2 FQNEAQ. CDR3 length: 16 amino acids. J gave up 6 bases and V 1 base, and 5 bases lay outside the gene matches.

The chain links TRBV14 to TRBJ1-6; D unresolved. V was trimmed by 0 bases and J by 6 bases, leaving 6 bases between them. Germline V gives CDR1 SGHDN, CDR2 FVKESK. CDR3 length: 14 residues. The CDR3 bases are TGTGCCAGCAGCCAAGAATTAGCTAATTCACCCCTCCACTTT. Its translation: CASSQELANSPLHF.

The chain recombines TRBV11-2 with TRBJ1-1; D is ambiguous. The CDR3 length is 14 residues. V gave up 7 bases and J gave up 1 base, with 13 bases separating them. Germline loops: CDR1 SGHAT, CDR2 FQNNGV. DNA for the CDR3: TGTGCCAGCACTCGGACGGCGGGGAACACTGAAGCTTTCTTT. It codes for CASTRTAGNTEAFF.

The chain joins TRBV7-2 to TRBJ2-1, with 9 bases fitting TRBD2. The CDR3 contains 14 residues. V dropped 6 bases and J dropped 3; count of bases not matched to a gene: 3. The germline V gene encodes CDR1 SGHTA and CDR2 FQGNSA. The CDR3 coding sequence is TGTGCCAGCAGGAGCGGGGGGTTCTACAATGAGCAGTTCTTC. Translated: CASRSGGFYNEQFF. The full variable domain, with the rest looked up from reference TRBV7-2 and TRBJ2-1, is GAGVSQSPSNKVTEKGKDVELRCDPISGHTALYWYRQSLGQGLEFLIYFQGNSAPDKSGLPSDRFSAERTGGSVSTLTIQRTQQEDSAVYLCASRSGGFYNEQFFGPGTRLTVL.

The chain combines TRBV2 with TRBJ1-2, with a tentative D call TRBD1 (6 bases). V was pared by 6 bases and J by 1 base, with 15 bases between. Looked up from germline, CDR1 is SNHLY and CDR2 is FYNNEI. There are 15 residues in the CDR3. CDR3 coding DNA: TGTGCCAGCAGGCCGGACAGAGGCATTAACTATGGCTACACCTTC. Its protein is CASRPDRGINYGYTF. The whole variable domain, remainder taken from reference TRBV2 and TRBJ1-2, is EPEVTQTPSHQVTQMGQEVILRCVPISNHLYFYWYRQILGQKVEFLVSFYNNEISEKSEIFDDQFSVERPDGSNFTLKIRSTKLEDSAMYFCASRPDRGINYGYTFGSGTRLTVV.

J is TRBJ2-3 and V is TRBV27, with 7 positions matching TRBD2. Germline CDR1 MNHEY, CDR2 SMNVEV (reference sequence). Unmatched junction bases numbered 8, after V lost 4 bases and J lost 1 base. The CDR3 has 16 residues. The DNA for the CDR3 is TGTGCCAGCAGTTCCCTAGCGGTTACGGGCACAGATACGCAGTATTTT. It specifies CASSSLAVTGTDTQYF.

The rearrangement joins TRBV19 to TRBJ2-2; 12 bases line up with TRBD1. V was pared by 6 bases and J by 5 bases, with 7 bases of the junction left unmatched. This CDR3 spans 16 amino acids. The germline V gene encodes CDR1 LNHDA and CDR2 SQIVND (reference sequence). The CDR3 DNA reads TGTGCCAGTAGCAAGGGACAGGGGGCTTGGACCGGGGAGCTGTTTTTT. It is translated as CASSKGQGAWTGELFF.

V gene TRBV6-5 combines with J gene TRBJ1-3; TRBD1 is a possible D gene (6 bases). V gave up 2 bases and J gave up 0 bases, with 11 bases separating them. In germline, CDR1 is MNHEY, CDR2 SVGAGI. The CDR3 extends over 16 amino acids. CDR3 bases: TGTGCCAGCAGTTACCGACGGACAGACTCTGGAAACACCATATATTTT. Translating it yields CASSYRRTDSGNTIYF.

This clone occurred a few times. The chain employs TRBV18 and TRBJ2-7; 8 nucleotides line up with TRBD1. The CDR3 runs to 14 residues. Losses at the gene ends were 2 bases for V and 4 bases for J; bases not matched to a gene: 4. Per the germline V gene, CDR1 is KGHSH and CDR2 is LQKENI. The CDR3 loop is CASSPNQGAYEQYF. The CDR3 DNA reads TGTGCCAGCTCACCAAACCAGGGGGCATACGAGCAGTACTTC.

This clone showed up just once. J is TRBJ2-7 and V is TRBV6-5, with 7 bases fitting TRBD1. Germline-derived CDR1 and CDR2 are MNHEY and SVGAGI. V dropped 0 bases and J dropped 3; count of bases not matched to a gene: 5. The CDR3 has 15 amino acids. The CDR3 is CASSYSTTGDYEQYF. The CDR3 coding sequence is TGTGCCAGCAGTTACTCGACTACAGGGGACTACGAGCAGTACTTC.

This chain links TRBV5-1 with TRBJ1-2; weak D call: TRBD1 (6 bases). Germline values: CDR1 SGHRS, CDR2 YFSETQ. The germline V and J ends were trimmed by 0 bases and 10 bases, with 7 bases remaining between them. The CDR3 runs to 11 residues. In DNA form, the CDR3 reads TGCGCCAGCAGCTTGGACAGGGACTACACCTTC. It translates to CASSLDRDYTF.

The chain uses TRBV9 and TRBJ1-3; D perhaps matches TRBD1 (5 bases). The CDR3 runs to 15 residues. V was shortened by 4 bases and J by 4 bases, with 15 bases between the two germline ends. Germline lookup yields CDR1 SGDLS and CDR2 YYNGEE. DNA of the CDR3: TGTGCCAGCAGCCGAACGGGGGTCGCAGGAAACACCATATATTTT. This gives the protein CASSRTGVAGNTIYF.